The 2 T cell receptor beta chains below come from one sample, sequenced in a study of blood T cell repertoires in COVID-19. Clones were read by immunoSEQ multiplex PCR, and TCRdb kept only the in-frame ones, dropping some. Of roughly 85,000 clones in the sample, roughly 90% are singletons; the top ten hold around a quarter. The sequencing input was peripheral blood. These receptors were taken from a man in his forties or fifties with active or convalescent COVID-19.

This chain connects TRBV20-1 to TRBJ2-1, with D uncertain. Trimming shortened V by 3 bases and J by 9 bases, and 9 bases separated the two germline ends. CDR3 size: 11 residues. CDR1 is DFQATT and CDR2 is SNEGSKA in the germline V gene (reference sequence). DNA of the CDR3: TGCAGTGCTAGTGGAGTTCTTGAGCAGTTCTTC. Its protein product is CSASGVLEQFF.

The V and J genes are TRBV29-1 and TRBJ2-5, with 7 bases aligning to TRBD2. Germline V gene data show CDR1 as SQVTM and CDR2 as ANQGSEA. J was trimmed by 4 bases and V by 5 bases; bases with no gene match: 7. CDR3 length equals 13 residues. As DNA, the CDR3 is TGCAGCGTTACCCGGGAGGCCCCAGAGACCCAGTACTTC. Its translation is CSVTREAPETQYF.